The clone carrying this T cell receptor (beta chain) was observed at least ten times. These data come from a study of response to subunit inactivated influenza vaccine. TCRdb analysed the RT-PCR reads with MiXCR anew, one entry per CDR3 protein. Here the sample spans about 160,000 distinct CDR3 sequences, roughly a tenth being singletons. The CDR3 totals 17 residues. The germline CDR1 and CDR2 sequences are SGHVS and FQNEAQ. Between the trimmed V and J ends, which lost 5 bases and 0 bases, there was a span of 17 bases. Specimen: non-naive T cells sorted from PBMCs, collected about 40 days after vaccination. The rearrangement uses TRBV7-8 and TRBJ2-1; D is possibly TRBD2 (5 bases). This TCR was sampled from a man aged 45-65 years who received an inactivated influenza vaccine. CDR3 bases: TGTGCCAGCAGCCCCCCTGGCGGCACTAGCTCCTACAATGAGCAGTTCTTC. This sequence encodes CASSPPGGTSSYNEQFF.